Each of the 5 T cell receptor beta chains below was sequenced from the same sample in a study of T-cell memory formation after mild COVID-19. MiXCR was run by TCRdb on the 5' RACE reads, yielding one entry per CDR3 protein. The sample contains around 180,000 distinct CDR3 sequences, around a sixth of which appear only once. The sequencing sample was made of PBMCs or a T cell subset sorted from them (not recorded which). Source of these receptors: a man aged 18 to 29 who had mild COVID-19 (a few samples of this study predate the infection). Cell type and time point are not known.

V is TRBV10-2 and J is TRBJ2-6, with D unresolved. Germline V gene data show CDR1 as WSHSY and CDR2 as SAAADI. This CDR3 spans 16 amino acids. Between the trimmed V and J ends, which lost 2 bases and 4 bases, there was a span of 12 bases. CDR3 residues: CASSEPGLAGANVLTF. The CDR3 region has the DNA TGCGCCAGCAGTGAGCCGGGCCTGGCAGGGGCCAACGTCCTGACTTTC.

This clonotype was found a few times. The J gene is TRBJ2-1, the V gene TRBV7-2, with 11 bases lining up with TRBD1. The germline V gene encodes CDR1 SGHTA and CDR2 FQGNSA. The CDR3 length is 14 residues. The J segment lost 7 bases and the V segment lost 9 bases, leaving 8 bases of the junction unmatched. DNA of the CDR3: TGTGCCAGTACCGGACAGGGGGCGTTAAATGAGCAGTTCTTC. Its protein is CASTGQGALNEQFF. Combining the CDR3 with reference TRBV7-2 and TRBJ2-1 gives the whole variable domain GAGVSQSPSNKVTEKGKDVELRCDPISGHTALYWYRQSLGQGLEFLIYFQGNSAPDKSGLPSDRFSAERTGGSVSTLTIQRTQQEDSAVYLCASTGQGALNEQFFGPGTRLTVL.

This clonotype was found a few times. The chain combines TRBV12-3 or TRBV12-4 with TRBJ1-4; TRBD1 might be the D (5 bases). The V gene lost 6 bases and the J gene lost 5 bases, with 13 bases spanning the gap. CDR3 length equals 14 residues. DNA of the CDR3: TGTGCCAGCAGACCACAGGAGGGCAATGAAAAACTGTTTTTT. Translating gives CASRPQEGNEKLFF.

This clonotype was seen more than once but under ten times. The genes are TRBV29-1 and TRBJ1-1; D is unresolved. Looked up from germline, CDR1 is SQVTM and CDR2 is ANQGSEA. V dropped 7 bases and J dropped 0 bases, with 12 bases sitting between them. This CDR3 is built from 13 residues. CDR3 in amino acids: CSGVRDMNTEAFF. The DNA for the CDR3 is TGCAGCGGGGTTAGAGACATGAACACTGAAGCTTTCTTT.

This clonotype was detected a few times. The chain carries TRBV5-8 and TRBJ1-5; D remains unclear. The V gene's germline CDR1 is SGHTS and CDR2 YDEGEE. Deletions cut 0 bases from V and 4 bases from J, with 8 bases between. The CDR3 has 14 residues. CDR3 in amino acids: CASSLDFGNQPQHF. CDR3 bases: TGTGCCAGCAGCTTGGATTTCGGTAATCAGCCCCAGCATTTT. Together with reference TRBV5-8 and TRBJ1-5, the CDR3 gives the full variable domain: EAGVTQSPTHLIKTRGQQATLRCSPISGHTSVYWYQQALGLGLQFLLWYDEGEERNRGNFPPRFSGRQFPNYSSELNVNALELEDSALYLCASSLDFGNQPQHFGDGTRLSIL.